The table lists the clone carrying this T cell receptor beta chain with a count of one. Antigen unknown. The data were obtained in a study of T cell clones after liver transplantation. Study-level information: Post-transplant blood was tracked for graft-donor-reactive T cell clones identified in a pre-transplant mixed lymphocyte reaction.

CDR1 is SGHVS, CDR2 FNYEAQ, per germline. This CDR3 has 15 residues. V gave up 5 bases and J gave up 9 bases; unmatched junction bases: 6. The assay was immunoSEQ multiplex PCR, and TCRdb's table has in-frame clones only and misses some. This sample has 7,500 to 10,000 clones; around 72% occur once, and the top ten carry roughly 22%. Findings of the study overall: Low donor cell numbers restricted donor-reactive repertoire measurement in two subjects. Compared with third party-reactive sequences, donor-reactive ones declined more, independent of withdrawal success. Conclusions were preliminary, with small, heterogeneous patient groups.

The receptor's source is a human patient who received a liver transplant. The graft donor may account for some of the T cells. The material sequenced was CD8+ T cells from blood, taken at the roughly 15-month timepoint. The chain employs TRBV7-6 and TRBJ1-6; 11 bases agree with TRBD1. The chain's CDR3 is CASSPSGTGGSPLHF. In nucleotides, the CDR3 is TGTGCCAGCAGCCCGTCCGGGACAGGGGGTTCACCCCTCCACTTT.